This T cell receptor (beta chain) derives from a study of blood T cell repertoires in COVID-19. Study as a whole: Donors in the United States, Italy and Spain gave samples during acute or convalescent COVID-19. T cells, B-cell-depleted T cells, or PBMCs supplied cDNA or gDNA.

The method was immunoSEQ multiplex PCR; TCRdb's version includes in-frame clones alone and lacks a portion of them. The sample lists a few hundred thousand clones, 80% to 85% occurring once. Germline V gene lookup returns CDR1 LGHDT and CDR2 YNNKEL (reference sequence). The CDR3 runs 15 residues. Trimming took 1 base from V and 1 from J, leaving 10 bases between them. The receptor was derived from a human donor in a cohort sampled during active COVID-19. What was sequenced was peripheral blood. V gene TRBV3-1 (or the pseudogene TRBV3-2) combines with J gene TRBJ1-1; tentatively, D is TRBD1 (5 bases). CDR3 loop: CASSQVSTANTEAFF. The CDR3 nucleotides are TGTGCCAGCAGCCAAGTGTCGACAGCGAACACTGAAGCTTTCTTT.